The present TCR beta chain was sequenced within a study of blood T cell repertoires in COVID-19. About the study: The United States, Italy and Spain supplied acute and convalescent COVID-19 samples. PBMCs, B-cell-depleted T cells, or T cells were the source of the cDNA or gDNA that made up the material.

Method: immunoSEQ multiplex PCR; TCRdb's copy keeps in-frame clones and lacks some. The repertoire holds over 75,000 clones, with about four fifths as singletons. In germline, CDR1 is LNHNV, CDR2 YYDKDF (reference sequence). V shed 3 bases and J 4 bases; nucleotides not matched to a gene: 8. The CDR3 spans 16 residues. The V and J genes are TRBV15 and TRBJ2-3; 9 bases match TRBD1. The source material was peripheral blood. This TCR was recovered from a woman older than 75 with acute or convalescent COVID-19. CDR3 residues: CATSRGGTGWPDTQYF. CDR3 in DNA: TGTGCCACCAGCAGGGGGGGGACAGGGTGGCCAGATACGCAGTATTTT. The entire variable domain, with the rest obtained from reference TRBV15 and TRBJ2-3, is as follows: DAMVIQNPRYQVTQFGKPVTLSCSQTLNHNVMYWYQQKSSQAPKLLFHYYDKDFNNEADTPDNFQSRRPNTSFCFLDIRSPGLGDTAMYLCATSRGGTGWPDTQYFGPGTRLTVL.